Listed below are T cell receptor beta chains from one sample, sequenced in a study of blood T cell repertoires in COVID-19. Profiling relied on immunoSEQ multiplex PCR, and the TCRdb table lists in-frame clones only, not all of them. The table lists some 250,000 clones, about nine tenths of them singletons. The sample was PBMCs or T cells enriched from blood (not recorded which). These receptors were collected from a human donor in a cohort exposed to, infected with or recovered from COVID-19 (not recorded which). The donor label of this sample is uncertain. CDR3s include the opening cysteine and the closing phenylalanine or tryptophan. The order of the fields is V gene, J gene, CDR3 protein.

>TRBV21-1|TRBJ1-6
CASSNRTALSRLHF
>TRBV9|TRBJ1-3
CASSVGTAGNTIYF
>TRBV12-5|TRBJ1-1
CASGLGQAPGTEAFF
>TRBV5-6|TRBJ2-2
CASSLGVGGELFF
>TRBV6-2/TRBV6-3|TRBJ1-2
CASSYTLTGDIYGYTF
>TRBV5-5|TRBJ1-2
CASSFGVSVDTKFGGYTF
>TRBV2|TRBJ1-1
CASSEDRVTGGTEAFF
>TRBV13|TRBJ2-1
CASSQISPSPPSGSLYEQFF
>TRBV2|TRBJ1-5
CASSAGTSHNQPQHF
>TRBV6-5|TRBJ2-2
CASSYYQGSTGELFF
>TRBV7-3|TRBJ2-2
CASSLVGRLNTGELFF
>TRBV5-6|TRBJ1-1
CASSLLGGTEAFF
>TRBV6-5|TRBJ2-3
CASRTGTDTQYF
>TRBV12-3/TRBV12-4|TRBJ2-1
CASSLHQRNEQFF
>TRBV27|TRBJ1-6
CASSLWGGSYNSPLHF
>TRBV7-2|TRBJ1-2
CASSPWTGGIDGYTF
>TRBV24-1|TRBJ1-4
CATSDSRRGDEKLFF
>TRBV29-1|TRBJ1-1
CSVESGNTEAFF
>TRBV7-8|TRBJ2-7
CASSKRDTSYEQYF
>TRBV15|TRBJ1-1
CATSRDRDKNTEAFF
>TRBV7-9|TRBJ2-3
CASSLSSGGDTSTDTQYF
>TRBV30|TRBJ1-6
CAWSPQGSPLHF
>TRBV10-3|TRBJ2-2
CAISALSGSGGELFF
>TRBV19|TRBJ2-7
CASSPGTGGSYEQYF
>TRBV7-3|TRBJ2-1
CASSPTKLATSYNEQFF
>TRBV7-2|TRBJ2-1
CASSLVTGNEQFF
>TRBV19|TRBJ1-1
CASSMFRVDTEAFF
>TRBV10-3|TRBJ1-2
CAISDYGNGEEMSYTF
>TRBV6-5|TRBJ1-2
CASSYPSGGYTF
>TRBV7-8|TRBJ2-5
CASSTERGQQETQYF
>TRBV19|TRBJ1-6
CASSPRSGSPLHF
>TRBV7-9|TRBJ1-3
CASSSRTAGNTIYF
>TRBV7-2|TRBJ1-2
CASSLETGGDGYTF
>TRBV9|TRBJ1-2
CASSVVSGNGYTF
>TRBV18|TRBJ1-2
CASSPKKTTVRINGYTF
>TRBV7-9|TRBJ1-4
CASSTIQGTFPNEKLFF
>TRBV5-1|TRBJ2-7
CASSLTRGDEQYF
>TRBV24-1|TRBJ1-4
CATSEAGGEGEKLFF
>TRBV5-5|TRBJ2-1
CASSLGGGIYNEQFF
>TRBV5-6|TRBJ2-7
CASSLGSGASRGYEQYF
>TRBV12-5|TRBJ1-1
CASGLDTDTEAFF
>TRBV7-3|TRBJ1-1
CASSPTKVGNTEAFF
>TRBV6-6|TRBJ2-3
CASSPGTGWADTQYF
>TRBV3-1/TRBV3-2|TRBJ1-2
CASSLRTGGDGYTF
>TRBV6-5|TRBJ1-2
CASSSLTGGLNYGYTF
>TRBV5-1|TRBJ1-2
CASRSDNYGYTF
>TRBV10-3|TRBJ2-1
CATHVPGLPYNEQFF
>TRBV6-1|TRBJ2-1
CASSDLSGGAYNEQFF
>TRBV5-6|TRBJ1-4
CASSPGGGTNEKLFF
>TRBV19|TRBJ1-1
CASSMWQGEAFF
>TRBV28|TRBJ1-2
CASSSTGIGYGYTF
>TRBV19|TRBJ2-2
CASSIGAGGELFF
>TRBV10-1|TRBJ2-1
CAVPPPWHPYNEQFF
>TRBV27|TRBJ2-7
CASSSPLYGAGAVYEQYF